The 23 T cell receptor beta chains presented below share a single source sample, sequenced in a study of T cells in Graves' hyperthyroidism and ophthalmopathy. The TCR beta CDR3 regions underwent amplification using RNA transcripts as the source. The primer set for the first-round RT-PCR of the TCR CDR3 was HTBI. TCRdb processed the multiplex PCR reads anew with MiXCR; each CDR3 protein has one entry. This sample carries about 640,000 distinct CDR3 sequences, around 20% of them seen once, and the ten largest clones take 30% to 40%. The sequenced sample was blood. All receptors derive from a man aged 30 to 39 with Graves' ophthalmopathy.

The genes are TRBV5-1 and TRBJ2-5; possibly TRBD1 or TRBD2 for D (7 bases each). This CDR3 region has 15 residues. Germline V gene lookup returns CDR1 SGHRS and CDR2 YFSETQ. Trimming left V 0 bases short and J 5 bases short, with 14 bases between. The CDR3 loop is CASSLADQGGETQYF. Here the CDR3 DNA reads TGCGCCAGCAGCTTGGCCGACCAGGGGGGGGAGACCCAGTACTTC.

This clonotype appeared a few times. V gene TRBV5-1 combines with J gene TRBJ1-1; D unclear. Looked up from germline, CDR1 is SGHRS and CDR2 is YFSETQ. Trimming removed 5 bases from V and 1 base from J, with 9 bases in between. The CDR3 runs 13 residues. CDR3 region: CASRSLTNTEAFF. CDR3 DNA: TGCGCCAGCAGGTCACTAACGAACACTGAAGCTTTCTTT.

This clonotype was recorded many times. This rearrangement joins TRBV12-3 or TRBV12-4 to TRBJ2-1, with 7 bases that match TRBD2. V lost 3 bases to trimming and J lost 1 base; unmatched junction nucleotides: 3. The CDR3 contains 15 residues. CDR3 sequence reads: CASSLGLNSYNEQFF. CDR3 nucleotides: TGTGCCAGCAGTTTGGGACTAAATTCCTACAATGAGCAGTTCTTC.

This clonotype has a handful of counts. As DNA, the CDR3 is TGTGCCAGTATAGCGGGAGAGTCCTACGAGCAGTACTTC. Its translation is CASIAGESYEQYF. This sequence joins TRBV28 and TRBJ2-7; the match to TRBD2 covers 9 bases. J lost 1 base, V lost 9 bases, and 4 bases had no gene match. Germline assignment: CDR1 MDHEN and CDR2 SYDVKM. The CDR3 has 13 amino acids.

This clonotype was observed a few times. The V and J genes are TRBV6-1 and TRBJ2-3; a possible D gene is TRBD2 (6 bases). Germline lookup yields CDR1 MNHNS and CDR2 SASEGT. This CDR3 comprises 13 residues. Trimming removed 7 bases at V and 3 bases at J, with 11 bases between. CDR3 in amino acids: CASIDGRTDTQYF. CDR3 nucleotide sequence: TGTGCCAGCATTGACGGGAGAACAGATACGCAGTATTTT.

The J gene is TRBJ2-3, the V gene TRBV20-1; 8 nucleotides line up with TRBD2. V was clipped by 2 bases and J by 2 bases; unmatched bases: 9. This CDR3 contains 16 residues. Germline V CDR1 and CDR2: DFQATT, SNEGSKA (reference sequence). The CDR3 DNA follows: TGCAGTGCTAGAAACGGGAGGGCGGCCTACACAGATACGCAGTATTTT. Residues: CSARNGRAAYTDTQYF.

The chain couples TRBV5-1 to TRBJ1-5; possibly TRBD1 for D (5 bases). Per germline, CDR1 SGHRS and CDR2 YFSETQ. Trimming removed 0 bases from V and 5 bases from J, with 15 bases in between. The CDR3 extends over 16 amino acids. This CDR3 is CASSLARRENDQPQHF. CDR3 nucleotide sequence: TGCGCCAGCAGCTTGGCTCGCAGGGAAAACGATCAGCCCCAGCATTTT.

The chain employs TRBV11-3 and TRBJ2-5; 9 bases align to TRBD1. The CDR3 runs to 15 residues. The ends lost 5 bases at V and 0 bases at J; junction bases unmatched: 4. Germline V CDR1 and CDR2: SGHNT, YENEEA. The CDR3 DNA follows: TGTGCCAGCAGCGACCGGGACAGGGACCAAGAGACCCAGTACTTC. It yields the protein CASSDRDRDQETQYF.

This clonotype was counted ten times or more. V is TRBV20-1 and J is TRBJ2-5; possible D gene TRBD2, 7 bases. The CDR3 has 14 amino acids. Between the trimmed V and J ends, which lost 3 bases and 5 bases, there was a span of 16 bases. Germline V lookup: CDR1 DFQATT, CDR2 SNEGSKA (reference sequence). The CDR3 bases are TGCAGTGCTAGCGGTGGGGGGGCTGGGGAGACCCAGTACTTC. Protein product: CSASGGGAGETQYF.

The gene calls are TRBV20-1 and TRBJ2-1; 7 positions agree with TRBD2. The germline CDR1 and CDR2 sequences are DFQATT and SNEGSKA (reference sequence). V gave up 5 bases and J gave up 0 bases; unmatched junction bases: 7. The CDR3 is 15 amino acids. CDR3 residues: CSAHDLAASYNEQFF. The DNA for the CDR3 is TGCAGTGCTCACGATCTAGCGGCCTCCTACAATGAGCAGTTCTTC.

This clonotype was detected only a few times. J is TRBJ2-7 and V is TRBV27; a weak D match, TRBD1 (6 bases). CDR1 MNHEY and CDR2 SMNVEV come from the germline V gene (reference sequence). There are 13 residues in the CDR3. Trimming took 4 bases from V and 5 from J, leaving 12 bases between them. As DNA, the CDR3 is TGTGCCAGCAGTTACCAGGGGTTCCACGAGCAGTACTTC. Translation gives CASSYQGFHEQYF.

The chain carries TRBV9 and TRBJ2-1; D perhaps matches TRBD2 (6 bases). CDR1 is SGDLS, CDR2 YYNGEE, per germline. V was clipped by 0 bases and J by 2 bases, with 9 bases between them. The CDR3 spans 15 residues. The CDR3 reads CASSVGGNAYNEQFF. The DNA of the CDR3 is TGTGCCAGCAGCGTAGGCGGGAACGCCTACAATGAGCAGTTCTTC. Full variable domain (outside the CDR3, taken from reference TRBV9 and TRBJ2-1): DSGVTQTPKHLITATGQRVTLRCSPRSGDLSVYWYQQSLDQGLQFLIQYYNGEERAKGNILERFSAQQFPDLHSELNLSSLELGDSALYFCASSVGGNAYNEQFFGPGTRLTVL.

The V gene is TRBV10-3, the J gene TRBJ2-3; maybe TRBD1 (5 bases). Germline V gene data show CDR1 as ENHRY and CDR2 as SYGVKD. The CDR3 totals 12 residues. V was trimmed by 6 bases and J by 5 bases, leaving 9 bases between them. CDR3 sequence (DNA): TGTGCCATCAGGGGGCAAGTAGATACGCAGTATTTT. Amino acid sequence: CAIRGQVDTQYF.

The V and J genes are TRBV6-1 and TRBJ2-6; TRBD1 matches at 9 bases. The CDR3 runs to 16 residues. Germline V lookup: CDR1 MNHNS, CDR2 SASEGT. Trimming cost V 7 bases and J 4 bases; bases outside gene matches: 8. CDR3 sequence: CASTRTGASGANVLTF. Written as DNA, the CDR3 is TGTGCCAGCACGAGGACAGGGGCTTCCGGGGCCAACGTCCTGACTTTC.

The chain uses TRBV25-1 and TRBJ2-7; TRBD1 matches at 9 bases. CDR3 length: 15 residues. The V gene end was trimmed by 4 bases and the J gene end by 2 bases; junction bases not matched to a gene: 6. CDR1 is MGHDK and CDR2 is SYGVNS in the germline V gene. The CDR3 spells CASSAPRTGAYEQYF. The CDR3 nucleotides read TGTGCCAGCAGTGCACCCCGGACAGGGGCCTACGAGCAGTACTTC.

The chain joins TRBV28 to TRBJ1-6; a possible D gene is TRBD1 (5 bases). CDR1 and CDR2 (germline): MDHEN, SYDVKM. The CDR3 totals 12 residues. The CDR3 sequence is CATRPGGSPLHF. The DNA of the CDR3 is TGTGCAACTCGCCCGGGGGGTTCACCCCTCCACTTT.

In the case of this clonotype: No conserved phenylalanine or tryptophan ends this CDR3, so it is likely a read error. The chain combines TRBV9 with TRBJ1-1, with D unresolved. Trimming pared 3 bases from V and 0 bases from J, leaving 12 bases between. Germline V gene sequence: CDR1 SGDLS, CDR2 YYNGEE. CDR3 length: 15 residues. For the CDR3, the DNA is TGTGCCAGCAGCGCTAGAGCAACGGTGAACACTGAAGCTTTCCTT. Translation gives CASSARATVNTEAFL.

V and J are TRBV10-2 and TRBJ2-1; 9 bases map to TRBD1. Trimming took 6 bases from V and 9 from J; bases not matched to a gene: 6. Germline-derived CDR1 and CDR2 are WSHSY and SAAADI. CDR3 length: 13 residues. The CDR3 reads CASRRDRAPEQFF. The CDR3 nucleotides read TGCGCCAGCAGGCGGGACAGGGCCCCTGAGCAGTTCTTC.

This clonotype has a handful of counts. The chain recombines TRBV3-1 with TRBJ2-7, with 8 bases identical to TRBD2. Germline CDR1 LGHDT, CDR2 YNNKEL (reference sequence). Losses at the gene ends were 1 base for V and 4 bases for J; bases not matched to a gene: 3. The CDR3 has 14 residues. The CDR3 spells CASSQVAGTYEQYF. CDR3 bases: TGTGCCAGCAGCCAAGTAGCGGGGACTTACGAGCAGTACTTC.

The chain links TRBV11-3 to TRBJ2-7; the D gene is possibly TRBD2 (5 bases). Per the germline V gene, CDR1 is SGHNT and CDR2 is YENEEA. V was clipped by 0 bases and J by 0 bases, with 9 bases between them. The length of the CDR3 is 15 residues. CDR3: CASSLEEGLSYEQYF. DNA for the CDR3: TGTGCCAGCAGCTTAGAAGAGGGCCTCTCCTACGAGCAGTACTTC.

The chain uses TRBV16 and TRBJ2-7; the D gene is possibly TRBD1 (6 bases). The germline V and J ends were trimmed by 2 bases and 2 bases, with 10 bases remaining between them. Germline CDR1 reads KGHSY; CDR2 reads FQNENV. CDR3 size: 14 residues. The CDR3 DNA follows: TGTGCCAGCAGCCAAGACAGGCTCACCTACGAGCAGTACTTC. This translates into CASSQDRLTYEQYF.

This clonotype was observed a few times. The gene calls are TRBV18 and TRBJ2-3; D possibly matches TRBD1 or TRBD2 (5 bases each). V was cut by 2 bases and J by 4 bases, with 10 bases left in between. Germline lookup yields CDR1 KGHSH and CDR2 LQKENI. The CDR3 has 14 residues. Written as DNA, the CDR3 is TGTGCCAGCTCACCAGATGTGGGGGCAGATACGCAGTATTTT. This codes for CASSPDVGADTQYF.

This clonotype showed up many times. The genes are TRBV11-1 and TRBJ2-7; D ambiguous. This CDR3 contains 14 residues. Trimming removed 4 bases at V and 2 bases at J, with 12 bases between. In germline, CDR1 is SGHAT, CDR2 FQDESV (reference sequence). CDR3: CASSWRGAAYEQYF. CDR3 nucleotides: TGTGCCAGCAGCTGGCGAGGAGCAGCCTACGAGCAGTACTTC.